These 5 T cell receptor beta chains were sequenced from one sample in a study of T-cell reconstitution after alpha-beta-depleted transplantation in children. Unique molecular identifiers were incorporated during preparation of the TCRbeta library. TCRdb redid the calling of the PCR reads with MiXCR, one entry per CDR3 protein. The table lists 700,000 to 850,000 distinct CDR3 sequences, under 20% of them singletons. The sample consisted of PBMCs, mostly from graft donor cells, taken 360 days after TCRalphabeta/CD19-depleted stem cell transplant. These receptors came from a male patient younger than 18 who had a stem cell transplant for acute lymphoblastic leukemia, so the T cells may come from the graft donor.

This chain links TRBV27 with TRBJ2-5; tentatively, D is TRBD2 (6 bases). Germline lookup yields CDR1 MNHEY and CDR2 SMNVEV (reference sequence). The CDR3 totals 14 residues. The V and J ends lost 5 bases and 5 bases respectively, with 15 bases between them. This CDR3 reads CASSLGRKGETQYF. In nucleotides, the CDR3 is TGTGCCAGCAGTCTAGGGAGGAAGGGGGAGACCCAGTACTTC.

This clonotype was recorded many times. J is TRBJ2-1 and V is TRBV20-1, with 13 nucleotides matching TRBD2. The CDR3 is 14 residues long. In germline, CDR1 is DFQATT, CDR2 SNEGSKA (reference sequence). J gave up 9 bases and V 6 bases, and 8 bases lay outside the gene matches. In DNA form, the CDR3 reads TGCAGTGCCAGGACTAGCGGGAGAGGAAGTGAGCAGTTCTTC. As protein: CSARTSGRGSEQFF.

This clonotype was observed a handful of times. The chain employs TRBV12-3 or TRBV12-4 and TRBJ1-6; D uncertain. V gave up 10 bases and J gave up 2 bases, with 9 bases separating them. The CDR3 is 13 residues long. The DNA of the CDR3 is TGTGCCACCCGGGCCGCCTATAATTCACCCCTCCACTTT. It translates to CATRAAYNSPLHF.

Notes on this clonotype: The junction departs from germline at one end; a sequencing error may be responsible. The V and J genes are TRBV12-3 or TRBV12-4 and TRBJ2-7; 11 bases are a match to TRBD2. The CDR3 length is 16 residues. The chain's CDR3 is CASSLSLTSGVYGQYF. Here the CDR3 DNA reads TGTGCCAGCAGTTTATCCCTGACTAGCGGGGTTTACGGGCAGTACTTC.

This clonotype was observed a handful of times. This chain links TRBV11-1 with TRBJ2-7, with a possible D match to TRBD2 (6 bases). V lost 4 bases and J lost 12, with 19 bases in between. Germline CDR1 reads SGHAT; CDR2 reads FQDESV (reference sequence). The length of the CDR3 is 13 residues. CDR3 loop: CASSSLGGGWRYF. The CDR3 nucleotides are TGTGCCAGCAGCTCCCTAGGTGGAGGGTGGCGGTACTTC.